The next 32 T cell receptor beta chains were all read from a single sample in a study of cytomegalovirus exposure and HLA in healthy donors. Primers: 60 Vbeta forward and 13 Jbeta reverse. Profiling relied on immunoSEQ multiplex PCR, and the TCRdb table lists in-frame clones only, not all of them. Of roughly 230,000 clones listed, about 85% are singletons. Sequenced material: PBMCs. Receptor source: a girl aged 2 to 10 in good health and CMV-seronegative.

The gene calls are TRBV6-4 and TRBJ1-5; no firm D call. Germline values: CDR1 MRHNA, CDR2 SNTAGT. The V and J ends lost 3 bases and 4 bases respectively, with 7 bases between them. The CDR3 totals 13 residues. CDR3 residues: CASSETRNQPQHF. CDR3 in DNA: TGTGCCAGCAGTGAGACTCGAAATCAGCCCCAGCATTTT.

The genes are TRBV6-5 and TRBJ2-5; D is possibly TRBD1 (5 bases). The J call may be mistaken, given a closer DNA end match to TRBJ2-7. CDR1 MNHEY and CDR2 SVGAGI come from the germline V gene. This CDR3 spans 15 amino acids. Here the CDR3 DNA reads TGTGCCAGCAGTTACGGTCCGACAGTGGCCTACGAGCAGTACTTC. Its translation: CASSYGPTVAYEQYF.

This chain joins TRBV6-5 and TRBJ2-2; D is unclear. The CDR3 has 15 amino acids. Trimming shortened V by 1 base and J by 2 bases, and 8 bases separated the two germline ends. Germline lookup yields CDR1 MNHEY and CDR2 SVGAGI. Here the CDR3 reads CASSYYGINTGELFF. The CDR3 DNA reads TGTGCCAGCAGTTACTATGGCATCAACACCGGGGAGCTGTTTTTT.

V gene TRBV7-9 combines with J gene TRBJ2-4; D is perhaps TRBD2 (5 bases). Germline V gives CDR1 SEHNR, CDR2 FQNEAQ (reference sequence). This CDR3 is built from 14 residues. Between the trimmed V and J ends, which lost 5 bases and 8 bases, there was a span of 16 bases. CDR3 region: CASSHNGVRDIQYF. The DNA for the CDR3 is TGTGCCAGCAGCCATAACGGGGTACGGGACATTCAGTACTTC.

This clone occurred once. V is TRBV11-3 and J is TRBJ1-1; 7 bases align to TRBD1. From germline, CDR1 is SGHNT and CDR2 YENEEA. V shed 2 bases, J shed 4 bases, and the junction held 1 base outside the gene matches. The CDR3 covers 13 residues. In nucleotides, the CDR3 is TGTGCCAGCAGCTTAACAGGGGTCACTGAAGCTTTCTTT. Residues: CASSLTGVTEAFF.

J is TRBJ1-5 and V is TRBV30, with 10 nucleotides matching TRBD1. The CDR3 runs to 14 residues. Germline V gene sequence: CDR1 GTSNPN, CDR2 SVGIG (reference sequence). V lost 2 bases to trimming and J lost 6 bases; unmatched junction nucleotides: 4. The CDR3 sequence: CAWSLGQGGQPQHF. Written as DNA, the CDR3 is TGTGCCTGGAGTTTAGGACAGGGGGGTCAGCCCCAGCATTTT.

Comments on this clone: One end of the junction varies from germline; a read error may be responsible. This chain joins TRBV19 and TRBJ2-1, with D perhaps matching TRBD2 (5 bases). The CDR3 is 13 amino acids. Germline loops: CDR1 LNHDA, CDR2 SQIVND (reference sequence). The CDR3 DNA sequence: TGTGCCAGTAGCATAGGACTCTACAATGAGCAGTTCTTC. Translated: CASSIGLYNEQFF.

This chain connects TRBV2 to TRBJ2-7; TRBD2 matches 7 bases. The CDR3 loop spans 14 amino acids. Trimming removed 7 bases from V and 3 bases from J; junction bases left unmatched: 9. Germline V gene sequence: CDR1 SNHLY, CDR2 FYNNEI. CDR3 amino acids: CASTRDGRNYEQYF. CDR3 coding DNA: TGTGCCAGCACCCGGGACGGGAGGAACTACGAGCAGTACTTC.

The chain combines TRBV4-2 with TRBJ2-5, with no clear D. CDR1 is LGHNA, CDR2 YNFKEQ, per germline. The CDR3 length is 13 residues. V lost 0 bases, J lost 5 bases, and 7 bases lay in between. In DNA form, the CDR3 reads TGTGCCAGCAGCCAAGATCCCGGGGAGACCCAGTACTTC. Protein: CASSQDPGETQYF.

CDR3 region: CASSLSGTGISVGQPQHF. The CDR3 bases are TGTGCCAGCAGTTTAAGTGGGACAGGGATCTCGGTCGGTCAGCCCCAGCATTTT. V gene TRBV28 combines with J gene TRBJ1-5; TRBD1 aligns across 9 bases. The CDR3 runs 18 residues. Unmatched junction bases numbered 14, after V lost 2 bases and J lost 6 bases. CDR1 MDHEN and CDR2 SYDVKM come from the germline V gene.

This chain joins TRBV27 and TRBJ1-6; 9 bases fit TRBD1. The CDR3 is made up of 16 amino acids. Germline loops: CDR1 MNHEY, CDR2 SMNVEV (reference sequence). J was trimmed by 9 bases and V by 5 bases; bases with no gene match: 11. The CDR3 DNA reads TGTGCCAGCAGTCGCACACAGGGGGCGAGAGGTTCACCCCTCCACTTT. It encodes CASSRTQGARGSPLHF.

The CDR3 DNA reads TGCGCTTCCCAGGGGGCCGCAATAAGCAATCAGCCCCAGCATTTT. This codes for CASQGAAISNQPQHF. This sequence joins TRBV4-1 and TRBJ1-5; 8 nucleotides align to TRBD1. Germline loops: CDR1 MGHRA, CDR2 YSYEKL. There are 15 residues in the CDR3.

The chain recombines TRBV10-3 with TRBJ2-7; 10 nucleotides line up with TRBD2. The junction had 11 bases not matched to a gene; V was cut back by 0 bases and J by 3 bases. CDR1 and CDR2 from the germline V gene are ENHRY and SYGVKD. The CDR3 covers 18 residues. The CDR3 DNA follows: TGTGCCATCAGTGAGTCGAAACAGAGCGGGAGGGTGGGCTACGAGCAGTACTTC. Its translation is CAISESKQSGRVGYEQYF.

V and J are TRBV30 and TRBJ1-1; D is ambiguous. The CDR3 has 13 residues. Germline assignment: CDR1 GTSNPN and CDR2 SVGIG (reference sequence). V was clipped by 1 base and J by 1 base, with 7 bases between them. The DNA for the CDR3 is TGTGCCTGGAGTGGTAATCGGAACACTGAAGCTTTCTTT. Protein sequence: CAWSGNRNTEAFF. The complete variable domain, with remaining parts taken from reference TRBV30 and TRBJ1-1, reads SQTIHQWPATLVQPVGSPLSLECTVEGTSNPNLYWYRQAAGRGLQLLFYSVGIGQISSEVPQNLSASRPQDRQFILSSKKLLLSDSGFYLCAWSGNRNTEAFFGQGTRLTVV.

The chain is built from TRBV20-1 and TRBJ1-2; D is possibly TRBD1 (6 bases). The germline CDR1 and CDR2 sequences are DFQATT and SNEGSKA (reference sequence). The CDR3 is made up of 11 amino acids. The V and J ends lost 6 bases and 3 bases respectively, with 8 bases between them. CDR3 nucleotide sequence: TGCAGTGCCAGGACAGACTATGGCTACACCTTC. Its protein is CSARTDYGYTF.

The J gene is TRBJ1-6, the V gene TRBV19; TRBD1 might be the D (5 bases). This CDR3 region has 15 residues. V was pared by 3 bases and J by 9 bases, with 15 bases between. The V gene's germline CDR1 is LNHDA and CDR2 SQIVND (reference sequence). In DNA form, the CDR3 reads TGTGCCAGTAGTATGGGGCCAGGGAGGACTTCACCCCTCCACTTT. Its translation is CASSMGPGRTSPLHF.

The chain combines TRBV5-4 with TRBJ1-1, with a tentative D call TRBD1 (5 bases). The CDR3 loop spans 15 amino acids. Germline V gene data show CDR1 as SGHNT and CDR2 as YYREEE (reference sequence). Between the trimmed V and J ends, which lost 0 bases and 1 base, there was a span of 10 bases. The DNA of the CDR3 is TGTGCCAGCAGCTTGGCCGGGGGTGCGAACACTGAAGCTTTCTTT. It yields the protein CASSLAGGANTEAFF.

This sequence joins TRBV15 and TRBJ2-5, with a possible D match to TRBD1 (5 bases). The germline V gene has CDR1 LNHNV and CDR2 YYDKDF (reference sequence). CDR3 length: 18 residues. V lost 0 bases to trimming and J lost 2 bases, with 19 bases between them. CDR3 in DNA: TGTGCCACCAGCAGAGATCTCCCCCCGACAGTTGGGCAAGAGACCCAGTACTTC. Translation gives CATSRDLPPTVGQETQYF.

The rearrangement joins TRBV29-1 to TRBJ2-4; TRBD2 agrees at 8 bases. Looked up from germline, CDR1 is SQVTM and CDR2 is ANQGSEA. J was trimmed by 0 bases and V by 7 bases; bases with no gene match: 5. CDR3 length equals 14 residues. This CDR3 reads CSAGRAGAKNIQYF. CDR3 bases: TGCAGCGCCGGGAGGGCCGGAGCCAAAAACATTCAGTACTTC. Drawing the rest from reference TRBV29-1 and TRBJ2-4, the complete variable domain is SAVISQKPSRDICQRGTSLTIQCQVDSQVTMMFWYRQQPGQSLTLIATANQGSEATYESGFVIDKFPISRPNLTFSTLTVSNMSPEDSSIYLCSAGRAGAKNIQYFGAGTRLSVL.

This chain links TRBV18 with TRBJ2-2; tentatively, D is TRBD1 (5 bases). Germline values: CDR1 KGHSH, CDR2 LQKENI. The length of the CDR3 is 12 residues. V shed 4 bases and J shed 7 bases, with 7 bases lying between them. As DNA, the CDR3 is TGTGCCAGCTCACTTCAGGGCGGGGAGCTGTTTTTT. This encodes CASSLQGGELFF.

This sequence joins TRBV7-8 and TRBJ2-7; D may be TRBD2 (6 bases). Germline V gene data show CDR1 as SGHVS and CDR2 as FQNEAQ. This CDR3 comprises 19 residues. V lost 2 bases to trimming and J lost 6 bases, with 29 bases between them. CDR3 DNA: TGTGCCAGCAGCTTATACCGCTCTCATTCGGGACTCCCCTCGGGCGAGCAGTACTTC. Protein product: CASSLYRSHSGLPSGEQYF.

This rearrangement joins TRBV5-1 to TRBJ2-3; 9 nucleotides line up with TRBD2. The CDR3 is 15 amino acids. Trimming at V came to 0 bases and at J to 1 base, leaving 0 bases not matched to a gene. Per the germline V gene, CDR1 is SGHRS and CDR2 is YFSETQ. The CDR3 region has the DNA TGCGCCAGCAGCTTGGCTAGCGGGGGCACAGATACGCAGTATTTT. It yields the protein CASSLASGGTDTQYF.

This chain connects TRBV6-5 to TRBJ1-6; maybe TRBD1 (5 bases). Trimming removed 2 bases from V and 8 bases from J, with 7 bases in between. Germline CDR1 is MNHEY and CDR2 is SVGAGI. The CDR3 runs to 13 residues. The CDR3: CASSYGGYSPLHF. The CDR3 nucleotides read TGTGCCAGCAGTTACGGGGGGTATTCACCCCTCCACTTT.

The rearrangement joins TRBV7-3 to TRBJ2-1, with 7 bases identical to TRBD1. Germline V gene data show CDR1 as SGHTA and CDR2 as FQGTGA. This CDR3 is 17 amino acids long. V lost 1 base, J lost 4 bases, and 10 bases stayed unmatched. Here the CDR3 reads CASSLKGAVRGYNEQFF. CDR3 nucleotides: TGTGCCAGCAGCTTAAAGGGGGCAGTGAGAGGGTACAATGAGCAGTTCTTC.

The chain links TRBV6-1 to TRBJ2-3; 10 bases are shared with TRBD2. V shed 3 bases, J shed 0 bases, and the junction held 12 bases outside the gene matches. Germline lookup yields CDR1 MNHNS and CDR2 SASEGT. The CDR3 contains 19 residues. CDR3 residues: CASSDLTSGARPSTDTQYF. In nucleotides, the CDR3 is TGTGCCAGCAGTGACCTAACTAGCGGGGCCAGACCTAGCACAGATACGCAGTATTTT.

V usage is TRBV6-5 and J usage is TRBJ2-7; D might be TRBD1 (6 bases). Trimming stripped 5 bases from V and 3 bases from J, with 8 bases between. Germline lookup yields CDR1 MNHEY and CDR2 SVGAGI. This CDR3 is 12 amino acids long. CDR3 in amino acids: CASSEGGYEQYF. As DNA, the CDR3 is TGTGCCAGCAGTGAAGGGGGCTACGAGCAGTACTTC.

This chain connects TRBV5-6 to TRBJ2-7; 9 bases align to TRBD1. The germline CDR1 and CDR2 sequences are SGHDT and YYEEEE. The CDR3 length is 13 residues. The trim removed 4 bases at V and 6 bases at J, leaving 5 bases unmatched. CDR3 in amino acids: CASSGGTGREQYF. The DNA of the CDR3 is TGTGCCAGCAGCGGGGGGACAGGGCGCGAGCAGTACTTC.

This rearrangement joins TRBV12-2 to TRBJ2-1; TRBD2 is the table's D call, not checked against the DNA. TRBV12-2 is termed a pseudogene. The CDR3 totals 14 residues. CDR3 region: CASRFAGVAGEQFF. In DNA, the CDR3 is TGTGCAAGTCGCTTCGCGGGAGTCGCTGGAGAGCAGTTCTTC.

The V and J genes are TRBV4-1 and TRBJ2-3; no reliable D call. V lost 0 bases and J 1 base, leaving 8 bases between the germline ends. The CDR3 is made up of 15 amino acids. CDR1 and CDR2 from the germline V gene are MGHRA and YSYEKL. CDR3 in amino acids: CASSQESRGTDTQYF. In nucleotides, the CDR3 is TGCGCCAGCAGCCAAGAAAGCCGGGGCACAGATACGCAGTATTTT.

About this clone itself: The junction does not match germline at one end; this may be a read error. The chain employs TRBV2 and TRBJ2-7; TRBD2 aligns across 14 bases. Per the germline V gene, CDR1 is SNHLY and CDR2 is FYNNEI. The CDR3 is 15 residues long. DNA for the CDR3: TGTGCCAACAGTGAAGCGGGACTAGCGGGGGACGAGCAGTACTTC. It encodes CANSEAGLAGDEQYF. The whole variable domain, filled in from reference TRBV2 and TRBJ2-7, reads EPEVTQTPSHQVTQMGQEVILRCVPISNHLYFYWYRQILGQKVEFLVSFYNNEISEKSEIFDDQFSVERPDGSNFTLKIRSTKLEDSAMYFCANSEAGLAGDEQYFGPGTRLTVT.

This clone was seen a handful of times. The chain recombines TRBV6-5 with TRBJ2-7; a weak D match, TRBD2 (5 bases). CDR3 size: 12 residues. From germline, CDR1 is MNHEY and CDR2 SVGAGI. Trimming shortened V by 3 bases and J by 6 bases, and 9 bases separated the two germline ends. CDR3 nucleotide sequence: TGTGCCAGCAGTTATCGAGGGTCCGAGCAGTACTTC. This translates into CASSYRGSEQYF.

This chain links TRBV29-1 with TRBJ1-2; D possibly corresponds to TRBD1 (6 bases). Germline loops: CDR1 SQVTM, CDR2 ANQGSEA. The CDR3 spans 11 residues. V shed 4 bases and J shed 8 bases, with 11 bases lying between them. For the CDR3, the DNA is TGCAGCGTTGGAGAACAGGGAGGCTACACCTTC. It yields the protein CSVGEQGGYTF.